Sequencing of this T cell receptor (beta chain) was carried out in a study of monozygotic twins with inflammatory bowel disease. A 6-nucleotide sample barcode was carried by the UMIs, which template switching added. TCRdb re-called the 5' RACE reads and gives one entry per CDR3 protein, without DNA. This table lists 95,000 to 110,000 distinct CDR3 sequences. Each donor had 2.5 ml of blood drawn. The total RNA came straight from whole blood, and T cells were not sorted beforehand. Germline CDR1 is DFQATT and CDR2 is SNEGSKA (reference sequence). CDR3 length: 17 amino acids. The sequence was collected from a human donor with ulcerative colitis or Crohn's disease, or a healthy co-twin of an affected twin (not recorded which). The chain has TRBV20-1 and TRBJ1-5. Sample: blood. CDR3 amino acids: CSARPKKSGTLVEPQHF.